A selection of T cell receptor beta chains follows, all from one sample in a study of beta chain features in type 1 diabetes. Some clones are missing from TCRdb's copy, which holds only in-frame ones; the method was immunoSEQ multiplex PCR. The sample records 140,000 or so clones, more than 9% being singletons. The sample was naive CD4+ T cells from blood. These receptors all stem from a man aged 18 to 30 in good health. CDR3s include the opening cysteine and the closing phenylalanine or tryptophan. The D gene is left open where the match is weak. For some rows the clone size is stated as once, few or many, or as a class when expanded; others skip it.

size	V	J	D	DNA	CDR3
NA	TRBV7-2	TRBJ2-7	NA	TGTGCCAGCAGTAATGTGGGGGGCTCCTACGAGCAGTACTTC	CASSNVGGSYEQYF
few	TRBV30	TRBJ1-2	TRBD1	TGTGCCAGAATACCGGGACAGGGGGGCTATGGCTACACCTTC	CARIPGQGGYGYTF
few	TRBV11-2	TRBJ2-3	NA	TGTGCCACCGGGGATGTATTGCGGACGCATGCGCAGTATTTT	CATGDVLRTHAQYF
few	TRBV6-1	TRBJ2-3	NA	TGTGCCAGCAGTGAAGTGGGAGGCACAGATACGCAGTATTTT	CASSEVGGTDTQYF
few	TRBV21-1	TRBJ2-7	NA	TGTGCCAGCAGCAAAGAAGCTCCTTGGTCTGGCGAGCAGTACTTC	CASSKEAPWSGEQYF
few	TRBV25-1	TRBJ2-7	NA	TGTGCCAGCAGTGCGACACCATACGAGCAGTACTTC	CASSATPYEQYF
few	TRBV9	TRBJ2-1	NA	TGTGCCAGCAGCGGAGGGGACAACGCCTACAATGAGCAGTTCTTC	CASSGGDNAYNEQFF
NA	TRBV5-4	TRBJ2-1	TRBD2	TGTGCCAGCAGTTTAGCGGGGGGAACCTACAATGAGCAGTTCTTC	CASSLAGGTYNEQFF
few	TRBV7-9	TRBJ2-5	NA	TGTGCCAGCAGCTTACGCTCCACAGTTAAAGAGACCCAGTACTTC	CASSLRSTVKETQYF
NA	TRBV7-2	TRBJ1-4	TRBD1	TGTGCCAGCAGCTTAGGACAGGGGTTTGAAAAACTGTTTTTT	CASSLGQGFEKLFF
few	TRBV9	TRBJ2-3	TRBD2	TGTGCCAGCAGCGTAGGGTTGCGGGGGGGCCTCGCAGATACGCAGTATTTT	CASSVGLRGGLADTQYF
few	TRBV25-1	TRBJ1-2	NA	TGTGCCAGCAGTGAAGACGGCGGGAACTATGGCTACACCTTC	CASSEDGGNYGYTF
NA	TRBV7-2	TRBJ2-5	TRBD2	TGTGCCAGCAGCTTAGTAGCGGGGGCACAAGAGACCCAGTACTTC	CASSLVAGAQETQYF
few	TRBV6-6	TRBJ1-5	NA	TGTGCCAGCAGCGACAGCTACAGGGAGCCCCAGCATTTT	CASSDSYREPQHF
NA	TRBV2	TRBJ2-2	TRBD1	TGTGCCAGCAGGGGACAGGGGGAGACCGGGGAGCTGTTTTTT	CASRGQGETGELFF
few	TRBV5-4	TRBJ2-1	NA	TGTGCCAGCAGCTTGGGAGGGCCCACCTACAATGAGCAGTTCTTC	CASSLGGPTYNEQFF
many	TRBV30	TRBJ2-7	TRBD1	TGTGCCTGGAGTGTAGGGACAGGGTACTACGAGCAGTACTTC	CAWSVGTGYYEQYF
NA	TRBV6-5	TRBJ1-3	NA	TGTGCCAGCAGTGCCACAACAGGGAACACCATATATTTT	CASSATTGNTIYF
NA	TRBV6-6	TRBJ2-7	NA	TGTGCCAGCAGTGGCCGAACAGGGTTCGAGAGCGAGCAGTACTTC	CASSGRTGFESEQYF
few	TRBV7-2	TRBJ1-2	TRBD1	TGTGCCAGCAGCTTAGCCTCCGGGGCAGGGGGTACCTATGGCTACACCTTC	CASSLASGAGGTYGYTF
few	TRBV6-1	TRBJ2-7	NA	TGTGCCAGCAGTGAGAGGTACGAGCAGTACTTC	CASSERYEQYF
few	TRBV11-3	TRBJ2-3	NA	TGTGCCAGCAGCTACGGGGGGCCAGGCACAGATACGCAGTATTTT	CASSYGGPGTDTQYF
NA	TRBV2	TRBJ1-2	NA	TGTGCCAGCACGAGGGCCGCATATGGCTACACCTTC	CASTRAAYGYTF
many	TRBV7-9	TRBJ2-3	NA	TGCGTGAGCACAGATACGCAGTATTTT	CVSTDTQYF
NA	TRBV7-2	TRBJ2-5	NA	TGTGCCAGCAGTAGGGGGGGCCAAGAGACCCAGTACTTC	CASSRGGQETQYF
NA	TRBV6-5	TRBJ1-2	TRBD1	TGTGCCAGCAGCCACGGGACAGGGAACTATGGCTACACCTTC	CASSHGTGNYGYTF
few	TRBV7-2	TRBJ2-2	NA	TGTGCCAGCAGCCGCCTGGGGGGTCGGGCTACCGGGGAGCTGTTTTTT	CASSRLGGRATGELFF
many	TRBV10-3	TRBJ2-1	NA	TGTGCCATCAGTGAGGCACTGAGCTCCTACAATGAGCAGTTCTTC	CAISEALSSYNEQFF
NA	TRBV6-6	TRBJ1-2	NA	TGTGCCAGCAGTGCGGCCGATGGCTACACCTTC	CASSAADGYTF
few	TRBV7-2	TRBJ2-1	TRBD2	TGTGCCAGCAGCTTTAAACTAGCGGGGGAGAGCTCCTACAATGAGCAGTTCTTC	CASSFKLAGESSYNEQFF
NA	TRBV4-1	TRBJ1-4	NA	TGCGCCAGCAGCCAAGATGGGGGGAAGAATGAAAAACTGTTTTTT	CASSQDGGKNEKLFF
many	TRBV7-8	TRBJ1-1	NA	TGTGCCAGCAGCTCTTCAGAGAACACTGAAGCTTTCTTT	CASSSSENTEAFF
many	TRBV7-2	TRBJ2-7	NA	TGTGCCAGCAGCTTAGCGAGACAGGTCCACGAGCAGTACTTC	CASSLARQVHEQYF
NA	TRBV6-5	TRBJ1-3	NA	TGTGCCAGCAGTTATGAGCAGGGTAGTGGAAACACCATATATTTT	CASSYEQGSGNTIYF
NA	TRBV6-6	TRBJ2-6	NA	TGTGCCAGCAGTTACCTCCAGGGTCTAGGGTCCAACGTCCTGACTTTC	CASSYLQGLGSNVLTF
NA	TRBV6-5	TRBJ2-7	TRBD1	TGTGCCAGCAGACTCACCAGGACAGGGTACGAGCAGTACTTC	CASRLTRTGYEQYF
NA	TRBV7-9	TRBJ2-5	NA	TGTGCCAGCAGCTCGGGGCAAGAGACCCAGTACTTC	CASSSGQETQYF
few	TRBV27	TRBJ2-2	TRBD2	TGTGCCAGCAGTTCCCCGGGGGGGACCGGGGAGCTGTTTTTT	CASSSPGGTGELFF
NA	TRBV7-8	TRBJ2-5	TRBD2	TGTGCCAGCAGCTTCCAGCGGGGGACGCGAGAGACCCAGTACTTC	CASSFQRGTRETQYF
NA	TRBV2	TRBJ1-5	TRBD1	TGTGCCAGCAGCCCAGGGGGCTCCGGTCAGCCCCAGCATTTT	CASSPGGSGQPQHF
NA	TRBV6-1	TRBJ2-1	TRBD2	TGTGCCAGCAGCCCCACTAGCGGGGGGGCTTCTGAGCAGTTCTTC	CASSPTSGGASEQFF
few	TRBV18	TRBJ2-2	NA	TGTGCCAGCTCACCAATTCCAGGGGTGAACGGGGAGCTGTTTTTT	CASSPIPGVNGELFF
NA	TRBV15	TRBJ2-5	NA	TGTGCCACCAGCAGAGAGGTTTTGGCAGGAGAGACCCAGTACTTC	CATSREVLAGETQYF
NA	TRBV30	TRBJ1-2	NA	TGTGCCTGGAGTGTCATAGTAGGGAGCGGCTACACCTTC	CAWSVIVGSGYTF
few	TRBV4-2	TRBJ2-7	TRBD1	TGTGCCAGCAGCCAAGACCTCGACCGGGCAGGGGGCTTTTACGAGCAGTACTTC	CASSQDLDRAGGFYEQYF
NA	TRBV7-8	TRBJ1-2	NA	TGTGCCAGCAGCGAAAGGGGACATCTTAACTATGGCTACACCTTC	CASSERGHLNYGYTF
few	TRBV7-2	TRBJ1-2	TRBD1	TGTGCCAGCAGCCAGGGACAGGGGCCCGCCTATGGCTACACCTTC	CASSQGQGPAYGYTF
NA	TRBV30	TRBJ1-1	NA	TGTGCCTGGAGTGTACAAGTGAACACTGAAGCTTTCTTT	CAWSVQVNTEAFF
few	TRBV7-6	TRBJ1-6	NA	TGTGCCAGCAGCGGAGGGACTGCCAATTCACCCCTCCACTTT	CASSGGTANSPLHF